The 30 T cell receptor beta chains in this list originate from one sample, sequenced in a study of blood T cells in healthy people across ages. Primed by a sample-barcoded 5' primer and a J-beta primer mix, a second PCR proceeded for roughly 6 to 12 cycles. From the 5' RACE reads, TCRdb called clonotypes with MiXCR, one entry per CDR3 protein. The table includes about 1.5 million distinct CDR3 sequences, 42% detected once. Sample: blood. All receptors derive from a young woman in good health.

This sequence joins TRBV7-2 and TRBJ2-3, with no clear D. Germline values: CDR1 SGHTA, CDR2 FQGNSA. CDR3 length: 14 residues. V was shortened by 5 bases and J by 6 bases, with 15 bases between the two germline ends. For the CDR3, the DNA is TGTGCCAGCAGCCGAGGACCTACCGGGGATACGCAGTATTTT. This sequence encodes CASSRGPTGDTQYF.

This clonotype was detected a few times. The chain is built from TRBV20-1 and TRBJ1-3, with 8 bases fitting TRBD1. Trimming at V came to 4 bases and at J to 3 bases, leaving 5 bases not matched to a gene. The CDR3 totals 14 residues. Looked up from germline, CDR1 is DFQATT and CDR2 is SNEGSKA (reference sequence). The CDR3 sequence: CSATDRGYGNTIYF. The CDR3 bases are TGCAGTGCTACAGACAGGGGATATGGAAACACCATATATTTT.

The CDR3 DNA follows: TGCGCCAGCAGCTCCTCGACCCTAGCGGGAGCCCCAGATACGCAGTATTTT. Protein product: CASSSSTLAGAPDTQYF. The rearrangement uses TRBV5-1 and TRBJ2-3; 10 nucleotides align to TRBD2. The CDR3 contains 17 residues. The V gene end was trimmed by 3 bases and the J gene end by 4 bases; junction bases not matched to a gene: 11. Germline CDR1 SGHRS, CDR2 YFSETQ.

Comments on this clonotype: The junction departs from the called germline gene at one end, perhaps through a read error. The genes are TRBV5-4 and TRBJ2-5, with 7 positions matching TRBD1. Germline-derived CDR1 and CDR2 are SGHNT and YYREEE (reference sequence). CDR3 length: 16 residues. CDR3 protein: CASSYEGKGASHEQNF. The CDR3 nucleotides read TGTGCCAGCAGCTACGAAGGAAAGGGGGCATCGCACGAGCAGAACTTC.

This clonotype has just a few counts. CDR3 DNA sequence: TGCAGCGTTGCCCAACACCTAAACACTGAAGCTTTCTTT. Residues: CSVAQHLNTEAFF. The V gene is TRBV29-1, the J gene TRBJ1-1; D is ambiguous. The germline CDR1 and CDR2 sequences are SQVTM and ANQGSEA. V lost 4 bases, J lost 2 bases, and 11 bases lay in between. This CDR3 contains 13 residues.

This clonotype turned up a few times. The chain is built from TRBV6-1 and TRBJ2-7; no firm D call. The CDR3 is 17 residues long. In germline, CDR1 is MNHNS, CDR2 SASEGT. Trimming shortened V by 2 bases and J by 5 bases, and 22 bases separated the two germline ends. The CDR3 protein is CASSESAGRVPPHEQYF. The CDR3 nucleotides read TGTGCCAGCAGTGAATCCGCCGGAAGGGTCCCTCCCCACGAGCAGTACTTC.

This chain uses TRBV18 with TRBJ1-2; D is perhaps TRBD1 (6 bases). The V gene's germline CDR1 is KGHSH and CDR2 LQKENI. V lost 1 base to trimming and J lost 4 bases, with 13 bases between them. CDR3 size: 15 residues. This CDR3 reads CASSPQRGDLYGYTF. The CDR3 nucleotides are TGTGCCAGCTCACCACAAAGGGGGGACCTCTATGGCTACACCTTC.

This clonotype has only one observation. The chain joins TRBV15 to TRBJ1-5, with D unresolved. From germline, CDR1 is LNHNV and CDR2 YYDKDF (reference sequence). V lost 2 bases and J lost 4, with 3 bases in between. The CDR3 sequence is 12 residues long. The CDR3 loop is CATSRMNQPQHF. As DNA, the CDR3 is TGTGCCACCAGCAGAATGAATCAGCCCCAGCATTTT. Full variable domain (outside the CDR3, taken from reference TRBV15 and TRBJ1-5): DAMVIQNPRYQVTQFGKPVTLSCSQTLNHNVMYWYQQKSSQAPKLLFHYYDKDFNNEADTPDNFQSRRPNTSFCFLDIRSPGLGDTAMYLCATSRMNQPQHFGDGTRLSIL.

The gene calls are TRBV21-1 and TRBJ1-3. TRBV21-1 represents a pseudogene. The CDR3 is 16 amino acids. CDR3 bases: TGTGCCAGCAGCAAAGAGGAGGGGCCCACTGGAAACACCATATATTTT. Amino acids: CASSKEEGPTGNTIYF.

This chain joins TRBV4-3 and TRBJ1-2, with 7 bases lining up with TRBD1. CDR3 length: 15 residues. The germline V gene has CDR1 LGHNA and CDR2 YSLEER. V gave up 2 bases and J gave up 9 bases; unmatched junction bases: 12. CDR3: CASSQNPTTGYSYTF. In DNA, the CDR3 is TGCGCCAGCAGCCAAAATCCTACGACAGGGTACAGCTACACCTTC.

The chain has TRBV20-1 and TRBJ2-5, with TRBD2 identical over 9 bases. The CDR3 sequence is 16 residues long. Trimming removed 4 bases from V and 5 bases from J; junction bases left unmatched: 14. Germline CDR1 DFQATT, CDR2 SNEGSKA (reference sequence). The DNA of the CDR3 is TGCAGTGCTAACCCGCGGGGGGGTTGGGCTCCCGAGACCCAGTACTTC. Translating gives CSANPRGGWAPETQYF.

The genes are TRBV12-3 or TRBV12-4 and TRBJ2-7; perhaps TRBD1 as D (6 bases). This CDR3 contains 14 residues. Trimming left V 2 bases short and J 7 bases short, with 15 bases between. In DNA form, the CDR3 reads TGTGCCAGCAGTTTACAGGGGCGCCTGCATGAGCAGTACTTC. It specifies CASSLQGRLHEQYF.

There are a few counts of this clonotype. The chain joins TRBV12-3 or TRBV12-4 to TRBJ2-1; 11 nucleotides line up with TRBD2. With V trimmed by 4 bases and J by 2 bases, 7 bases remained unmatched. There are 17 residues in the CDR3. Here the CDR3 DNA reads TGTGCCAGCAGTTGGAATAGCGGGAGGGCCCCCTACAATGAGCAGTTCTTC. As protein: CASSWNSGRAPYNEQFF.

This clonotype was recorded a few times. The CDR3 sequence is CASSEDSGSYNEQFF. CDR3 in DNA: TGTGCCAGCAGCGAAGATAGCGGTTCCTACAATGAGCAGTTCTTC. The V gene is TRBV7-3, the J gene TRBJ2-1, with D perhaps TRBD2 (6 bases). The CDR3 totals 15 residues. Germline V gene lookup returns CDR1 SGHTA and CDR2 FQGTGA. V lost 5 bases, J lost 1 base, and 12 bases lay in between.

In this sample, this clonotype turned up a few times. This chain connects TRBV6-6 to TRBJ2-5; possible D gene TRBD2, 5 bases. With 0 bases removed from V and 1 base from J, the gap between germline ends came to 12 bases. The CDR3 length is 16 residues. In germline, CDR1 is MNHNY, CDR2 SVGAGI (reference sequence). CDR3 residues: CASSYSKRSPQETQYF. The CDR3 DNA is TGTGCCAGCAGTTACTCGAAGCGGAGCCCCCAAGAGACCCAGTACTTC.

On this clonotype itself: A read error may produce the germline difference seen at one junction end. The chain combines TRBV9 with TRBJ2-3; tentatively, D is TRBD1 or TRBD2 (5 bases each). Germline V gives CDR1 SGDLS, CDR2 YYNGEE. The CDR3 contains 13 residues. The chain's CDR3 is CAGSVEGLDTQYF. For the CDR3, the DNA is TGTGCCGGCAGCGTTGAGGGGTTAGATACGCAGTATTTT.

The chain combines TRBV5-8 with TRBJ1-1, with D possibly being TRBD1 (5 bases). CDR3 size: 15 residues. In germline, CDR1 is SGHTS, CDR2 YDEGEE. Trimming removed 1 base at V and 5 bases at J, with 15 bases between. The CDR3 sequence is CASSLYTGARTEAFF. DNA of the CDR3: TGTGCCAGCAGCTTGTACACCGGGGCGCGTACTGAAGCTTTCTTT.

There are a few counts of this clonotype. The chain employs TRBV27 and TRBJ2-7; tentative D call: TRBD1 (6 bases). CDR3 length: 13 residues. CDR1 is MNHEY, CDR2 SMNVEV, per germline (reference sequence). The V end was cut by 6 bases, the J end by 1 base, with 10 bases between. This chain's CDR3 is CASSKGVSYEQYF. CDR3 nucleotide sequence: TGTGCCAGCAGCAAGGGGGTTTCCTACGAGCAGTACTTC.

The V and J genes are TRBV5-1 and TRBJ1-1; weak D call: TRBD1 (6 bases). Germline CDR1 and CDR2: SGHRS and YFSETQ. Trimming stripped 4 bases from V and 1 base from J, with 11 bases between. There are 14 residues in the CDR3. DNA for the CDR3: TGCGCCAGCAGCCCAGGGGCGCAGAACACTGAAGCTTTCTTT. It encodes CASSPGAQNTEAFF.

This clonotype has only a few counts. The V gene is TRBV4-1, the J gene TRBJ2-4, with D unresolved. V was clipped by 2 bases and J by 4 bases, with 12 bases between them. The CDR3 runs to 15 residues. From germline, CDR1 is MGHRA and CDR2 YSYEKL. This CDR3 reads CASSQSPNTKNIQYF. The CDR3 DNA sequence: TGCGCCAGCAGCCAATCTCCGAACACAAAAAACATTCAGTACTTC.

A word on this clonotype: A much more abundant neighbour one base away suggests this may be a read error. V usage is TRBV12-3 or TRBV12-4 and J usage is TRBJ2-7; 7 nucleotides line up with TRBD2. J gave up 2 bases and V 9 bases, and 7 bases lay outside the gene matches. The CDR3 has 13 amino acids. In nucleotides, the CDR3 is TGTGCCAGTCTAGCGGCCGATGCCTACGAGCAGTACTTC. Amino acids: CASLAADAYEQYF.

This chain joins TRBV12-3 or TRBV12-4 and TRBJ2-1; tentative D call: TRBD2 (5 bases). This CDR3 has 12 residues. V was shortened by 7 bases and J by 10 bases, with 14 bases between the two germline ends. The CDR3 DNA reads as TGTGCCAGCACCCCGGGATTTCACGAGCAGTTCTTC. This encodes CASTPGFHEQFF.

This clonotype has more than one count but fewer than ten. This CDR3 is CSVDVAEAAYNEQYF. CDR3 in DNA: TGCAGCGTTGACGTAGCAGAAGCGGCCTACAATGAGCAGTACTTC. The gene calls are TRBV29-1 and TRBJ2-1, with D tentatively TRBD2 (5 bases). Near its end, the DNA agrees better with TRBJ2-7, so the J call may be wrong. Germline V gene lookup returns CDR1 SQVTM and CDR2 ANQGSEA. The CDR3 length is 15 residues.

The V call is TRBV6-2 or TRBV6-3, the J call TRBJ2-7; 8 bases agree with TRBD1. Unmatched junction bases numbered 8, after V lost 5 bases and J lost 2 bases. The CDR3 is 15 residues long. Germline V lookup: CDR1 MNHEY, CDR2 SVGEGT. The CDR3 here is CASSRDRGSTYEQYF. The CDR3 bases are TGTGCCAGCAGTCGTGACAGGGGTTCCACCTACGAGCAGTACTTC.

The sample holds a few counts of this clonotype. This rearrangement joins TRBV7-2 to TRBJ1-5, with a possible D match to TRBD1 (5 bases). Germline V CDR1 and CDR2: SGHTA, FQGNSA. There are 16 residues in the CDR3. Trimming removed 0 bases at V and 5 bases at J, with 14 bases between. CDR3: CASSLAGVVRDQPQHF. CDR3 coding DNA: TGTGCCAGCAGCTTAGCGGGGGTCGTCAGAGATCAGCCCCAGCATTTT.

The chain combines TRBV6-5 with TRBJ1-1; no clear D. The germline CDR1 and CDR2 sequences are MNHEY and SVGAGI. Between the trimmed V and J ends, which lost 0 bases and 2 bases, there was a span of 10 bases. This CDR3 is 15 amino acids long. The CDR3: CASSYSIRGNTEAFF. In DNA form, the CDR3 reads TGTGCCAGCAGTTACTCGATTCGGGGAAACACTGAAGCTTTCTTT.

The V call is TRBV6-5, the J call TRBJ1-6, with D unclear. Germline CDR1 is MNHEY and CDR2 is SVGAGI. This CDR3 is 15 amino acids long. V lost 0 bases and J lost 6, with 9 bases in between. The CDR3 DNA reads as TGTGCCAGCAGTTACTCGGGAAGACCTAATTCACCCCTCCACTTT. Translation gives CASSYSGRPNSPLHF.

V is TRBV20-1 and J is TRBJ2-5; 10 nucleotides agree with TRBD2. The J call could be wrong; TRBJ2-7 is a better fit for the DNA end. The germline gives CDR1 DFQATT, CDR2 SNEGSKA (reference sequence). The CDR3 runs to 15 residues. Written as DNA, the CDR3 is TGCAGTGCTAGAGATGGGCAGCGGGGGGGCCCCGAGCAGTACTTC. Its translation is CSARDGQRGGPEQYF.

The rearrangement joins TRBV30 to TRBJ1-1, with a tentative D call TRBD1 (5 bases). The germline V gene encodes CDR1 GTSNPN and CDR2 SVGIG (reference sequence). The CDR3 sequence is 12 residues long. V shed 3 bases and J shed 10 bases, with 15 bases lying between them. CDR3 coding DNA: TGTGCCTGGAGGGGACTGGACTCAGTAGCTTTCTTT. Translating gives CAWRGLDSVAFF.

This clonotype was observed a few times. The V and J genes are TRBV6-5 and TRBJ2-3; 7 bases are shared with TRBD2. Germline V CDR1 and CDR2: MNHEY, SVGAGI. V lost 5 bases and J lost 0; bases outside the gene matches: 8. The CDR3 is 16 residues long. The CDR3 DNA is TGTGCCAGCAGTACGCCCGGGGGGATTAGCACAGATACGCAGTATTTT. It encodes CASSTPGGISTDTQYF.